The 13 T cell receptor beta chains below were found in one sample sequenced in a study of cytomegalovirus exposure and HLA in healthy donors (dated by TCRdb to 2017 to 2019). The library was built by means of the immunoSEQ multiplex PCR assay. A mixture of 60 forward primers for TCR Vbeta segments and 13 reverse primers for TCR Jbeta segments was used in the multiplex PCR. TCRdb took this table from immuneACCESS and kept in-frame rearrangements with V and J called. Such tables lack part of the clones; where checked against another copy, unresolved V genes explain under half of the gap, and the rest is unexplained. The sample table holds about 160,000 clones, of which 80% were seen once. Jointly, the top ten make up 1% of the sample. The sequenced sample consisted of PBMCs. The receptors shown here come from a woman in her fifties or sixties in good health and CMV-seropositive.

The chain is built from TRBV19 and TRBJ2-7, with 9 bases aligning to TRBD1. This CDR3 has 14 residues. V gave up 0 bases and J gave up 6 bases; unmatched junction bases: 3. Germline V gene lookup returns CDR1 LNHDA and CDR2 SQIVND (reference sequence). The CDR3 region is CASSIDGTGSEQYF. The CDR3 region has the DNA TGTGCCAGTAGTATAGATGGGACAGGGAGCGAGCAGTACTTC.

The CDR3 DNA is TGTGCCAGCAGTGCGACAAACTCTGGAAACACCATATATTTT. Its protein is CASSATNSGNTIYF. This sequence joins TRBV28 and TRBJ1-3; no clear D. Between the trimmed V and J ends, which lost 5 bases and 0 bases, there was a span of 8 bases. The length of the CDR3 is 14 residues. Germline V gives CDR1 MDHEN, CDR2 SYDVKM.

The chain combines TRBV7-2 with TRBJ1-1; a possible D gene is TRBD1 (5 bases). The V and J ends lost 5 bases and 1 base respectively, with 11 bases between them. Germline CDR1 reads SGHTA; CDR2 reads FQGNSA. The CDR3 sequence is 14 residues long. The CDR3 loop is CASSRGHSNTEAFF. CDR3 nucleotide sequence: TGTGCCAGCAGCCGAGGACACTCGAACACTGAAGCTTTCTTT.

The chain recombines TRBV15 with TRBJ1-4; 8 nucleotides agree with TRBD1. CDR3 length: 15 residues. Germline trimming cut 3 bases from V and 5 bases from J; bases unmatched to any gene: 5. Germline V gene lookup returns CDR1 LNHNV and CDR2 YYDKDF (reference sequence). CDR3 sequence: CATSRTTGANEKLFF. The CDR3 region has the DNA TGTGCCACCAGCAGGACGACAGGGGCCAATGAAAAACTGTTTTTT.

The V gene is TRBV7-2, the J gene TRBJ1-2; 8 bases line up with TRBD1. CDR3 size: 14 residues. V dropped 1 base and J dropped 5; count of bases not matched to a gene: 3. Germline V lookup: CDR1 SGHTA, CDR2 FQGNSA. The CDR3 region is CASSLDRGVYGYTF. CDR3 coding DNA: TGTGCCAGCAGCTTAGACAGGGGGGTTTATGGCTACACCTTC.

The DNA for the CDR3 is TGTGCCAGCAATCGTCAGGGGGCCTTAAGCGGCTACACCTTC. Translating gives CASNRQGALSGYTF. This chain connects TRBV9 to TRBJ1-2, with 8 nucleotides matching TRBD1. Trimming took 6 bases from V and 8 from J; bases not matched to a gene: 12. The CDR3 sequence is 14 residues long. Germline lookup yields CDR1 SGDLS and CDR2 YYNGEE.

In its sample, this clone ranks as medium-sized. The DNA for the CDR3 is TGTGCCAGCAGCCAAGGCGGGGGGGATAATGAAAAACTGTTTTTT. Its protein product is CASSQGGGDNEKLFF. The chain links TRBV4-2 to TRBJ1-4; D perhaps matches TRBD1 (5 bases). The CDR3 spans 15 residues. Germline V lookup: CDR1 LGHNA, CDR2 YNFKEQ. V lost 1 base and J lost 4, with 10 bases in between.

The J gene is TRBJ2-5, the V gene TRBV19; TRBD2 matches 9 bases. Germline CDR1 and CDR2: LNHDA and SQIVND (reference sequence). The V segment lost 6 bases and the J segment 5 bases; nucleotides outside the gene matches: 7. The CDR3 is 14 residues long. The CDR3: CASSGGRAAETQYF. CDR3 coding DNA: TGTGCCAGTAGCGGCGGGAGGGCCGCGGAGACCCAGTACTTC.

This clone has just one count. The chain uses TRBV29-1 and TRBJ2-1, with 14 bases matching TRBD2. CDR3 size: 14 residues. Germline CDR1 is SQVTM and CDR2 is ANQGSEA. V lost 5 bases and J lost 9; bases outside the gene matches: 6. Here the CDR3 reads CSVRLAGGIGEQFF. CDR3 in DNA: TGCAGCGTTAGACTAGCGGGGGGGATTGGTGAGCAGTTCTTC.

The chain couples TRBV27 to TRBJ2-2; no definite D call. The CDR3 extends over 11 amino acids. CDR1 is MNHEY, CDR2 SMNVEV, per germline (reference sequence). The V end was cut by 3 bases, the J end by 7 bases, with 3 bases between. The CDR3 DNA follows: TGTGCCAGCAGTTTTCGCGGGGAGCTGTTTTTT. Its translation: CASSFRGELFF.

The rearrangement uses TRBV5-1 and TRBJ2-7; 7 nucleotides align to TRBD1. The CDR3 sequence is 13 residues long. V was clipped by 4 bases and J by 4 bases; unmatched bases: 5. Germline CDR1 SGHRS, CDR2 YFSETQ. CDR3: CASSKDREYEQYF. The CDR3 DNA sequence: TGCGCCAGCAGCAAAGACAGGGAATACGAGCAGTACTTC.

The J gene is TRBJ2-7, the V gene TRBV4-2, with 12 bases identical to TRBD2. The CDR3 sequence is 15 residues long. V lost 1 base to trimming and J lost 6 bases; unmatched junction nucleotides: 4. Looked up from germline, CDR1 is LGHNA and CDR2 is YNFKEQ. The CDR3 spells CASSQVLLAGGEQYF. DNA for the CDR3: TGTGCCAGCAGCCAAGTTTTACTAGCGGGAGGCGAGCAGTACTTC.

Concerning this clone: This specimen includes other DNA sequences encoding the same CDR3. The CDR3 reads CASSLNRNTEAFF. CDR3 in DNA: TGTGCCAGCAGTTTAAACAGGAACACTGAAGCTTTCTTT. This chain joins TRBV27 and TRBJ1-1, with D hard to call. The ends were cut back, 2 bases at V and 1 base at J, with 5 bases in the middle. Germline CDR1 and CDR2: MNHEY and SMNVEV (reference sequence). The CDR3 contains 13 residues.